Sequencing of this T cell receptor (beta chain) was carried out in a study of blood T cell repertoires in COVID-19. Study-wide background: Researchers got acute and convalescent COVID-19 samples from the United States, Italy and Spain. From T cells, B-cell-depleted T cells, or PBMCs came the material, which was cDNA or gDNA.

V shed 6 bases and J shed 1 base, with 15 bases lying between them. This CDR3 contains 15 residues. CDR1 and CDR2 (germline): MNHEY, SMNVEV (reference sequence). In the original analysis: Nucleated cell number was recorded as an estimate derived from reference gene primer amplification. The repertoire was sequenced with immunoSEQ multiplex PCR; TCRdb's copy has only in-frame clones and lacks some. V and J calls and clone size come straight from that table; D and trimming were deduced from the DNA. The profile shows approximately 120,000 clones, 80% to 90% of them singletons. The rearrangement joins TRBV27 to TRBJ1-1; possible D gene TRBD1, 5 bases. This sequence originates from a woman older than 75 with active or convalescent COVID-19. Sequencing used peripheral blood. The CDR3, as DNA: TGTGCCAGCAGGGGGTCGGGGGGTTGGAACACTGAAGCTTTCTTT. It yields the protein CASRGSGGWNTEAFF.